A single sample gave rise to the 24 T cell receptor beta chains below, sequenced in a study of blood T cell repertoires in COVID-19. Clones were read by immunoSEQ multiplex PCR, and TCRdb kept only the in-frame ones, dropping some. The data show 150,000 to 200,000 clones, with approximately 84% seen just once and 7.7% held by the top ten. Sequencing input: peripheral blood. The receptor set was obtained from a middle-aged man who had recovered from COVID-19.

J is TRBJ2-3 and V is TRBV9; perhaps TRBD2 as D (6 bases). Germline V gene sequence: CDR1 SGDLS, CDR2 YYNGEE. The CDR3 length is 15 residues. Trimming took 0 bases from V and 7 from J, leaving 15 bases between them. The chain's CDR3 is CASSVAGTLVNTQYF. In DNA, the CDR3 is TGTGCCAGCAGCGTAGCAGGGACTCTCGTAAATACGCAGTATTTT. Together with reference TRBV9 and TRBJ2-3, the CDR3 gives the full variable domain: DSGVTQTPKHLITATGQRVTLRCSPRSGDLSVYWYQQSLDQGLQFLIQYYNGEERAKGNILERFSAQQFPDLHSELNLSSLELGDSALYFCASSVAGTLVNTQYFGPGTRLTVL.

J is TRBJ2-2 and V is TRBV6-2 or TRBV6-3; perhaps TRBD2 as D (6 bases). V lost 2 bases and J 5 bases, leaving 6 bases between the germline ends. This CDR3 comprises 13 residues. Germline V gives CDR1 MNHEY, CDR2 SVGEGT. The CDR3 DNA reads TGTGCCAGCAGTTACCGGGGGACCGGGGAGCTGTTTTTT. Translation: CASSYRGTGELFF.

The CDR3: CASSSARGNQPQHF. CDR3 nucleotides: TGTGCCAGTAGCTCAGCCCGGGGGAATCAGCCCCAGCATTTT. The rearrangement uses TRBV19 and TRBJ1-5; D may be TRBD1 (5 bases). The CDR3 has 14 residues. Trimming removed 6 bases at V and 4 bases at J, with 13 bases between. Germline assignment: CDR1 LNHDA and CDR2 SQIVND (reference sequence).

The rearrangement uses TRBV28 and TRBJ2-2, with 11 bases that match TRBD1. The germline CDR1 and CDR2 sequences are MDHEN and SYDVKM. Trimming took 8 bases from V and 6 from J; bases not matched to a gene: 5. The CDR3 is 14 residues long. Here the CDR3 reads CASRTGGAAGELFF. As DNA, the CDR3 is TGTGCCAGCCGGACAGGGGGCGCAGCCGGGGAGCTGTTTTTT.

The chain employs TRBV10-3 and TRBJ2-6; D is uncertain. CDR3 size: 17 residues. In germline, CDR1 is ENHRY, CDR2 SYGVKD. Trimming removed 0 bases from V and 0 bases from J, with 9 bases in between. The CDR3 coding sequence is TGTGCCATCAGTGAGTCTTGGCTCCTCTCTGGGGCCAACGTCCTGACTTTC. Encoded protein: CAISESWLLSGANVLTF.

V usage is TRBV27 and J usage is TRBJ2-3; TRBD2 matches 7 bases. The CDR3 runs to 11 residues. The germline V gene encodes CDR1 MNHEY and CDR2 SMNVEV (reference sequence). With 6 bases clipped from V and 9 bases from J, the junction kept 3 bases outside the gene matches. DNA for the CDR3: TGTGCCAGCAGGGGGGGGGTGACGCAGTATTTT. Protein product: CASRGGVTQYF.

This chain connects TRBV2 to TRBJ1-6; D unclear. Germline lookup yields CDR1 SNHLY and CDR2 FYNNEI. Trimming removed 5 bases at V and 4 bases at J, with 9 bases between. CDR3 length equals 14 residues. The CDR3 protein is CASSPQVYNSPLHF. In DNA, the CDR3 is TGTGCCAGCAGTCCTCAGGTTTATAATTCACCCCTCCACTTT.

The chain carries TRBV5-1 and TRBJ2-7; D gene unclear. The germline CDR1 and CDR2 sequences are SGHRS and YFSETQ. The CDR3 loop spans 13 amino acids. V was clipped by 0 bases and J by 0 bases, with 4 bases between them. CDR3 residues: CASSLGSSYEQYF. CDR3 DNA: TGCGCCAGCAGCTTGGGGAGCTCCTACGAGCAGTACTTC.

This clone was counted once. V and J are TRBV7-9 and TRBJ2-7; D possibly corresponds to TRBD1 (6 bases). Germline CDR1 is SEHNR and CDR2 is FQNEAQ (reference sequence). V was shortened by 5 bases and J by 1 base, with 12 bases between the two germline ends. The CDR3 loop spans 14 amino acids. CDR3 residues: CASSMTGLSYEQYF. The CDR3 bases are TGTGCCAGCAGCATGACAGGATTGTCCTACGAGCAGTACTTC.

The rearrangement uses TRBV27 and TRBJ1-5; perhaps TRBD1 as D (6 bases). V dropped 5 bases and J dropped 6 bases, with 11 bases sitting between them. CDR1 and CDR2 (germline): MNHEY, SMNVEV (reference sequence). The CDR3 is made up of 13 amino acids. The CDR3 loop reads CASSPPTGQPQHF. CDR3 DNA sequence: TGTGCCAGCAGTCCCCCGACAGGTCAGCCCCAGCATTTT.

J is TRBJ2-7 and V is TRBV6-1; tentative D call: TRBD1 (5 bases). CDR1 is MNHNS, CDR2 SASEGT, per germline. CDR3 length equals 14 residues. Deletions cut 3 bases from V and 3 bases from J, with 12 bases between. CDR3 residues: CASSEAGNFYEQYF. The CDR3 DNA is TGTGCCAGCAGTGAGGCAGGGAATTTCTACGAGCAGTACTTC.

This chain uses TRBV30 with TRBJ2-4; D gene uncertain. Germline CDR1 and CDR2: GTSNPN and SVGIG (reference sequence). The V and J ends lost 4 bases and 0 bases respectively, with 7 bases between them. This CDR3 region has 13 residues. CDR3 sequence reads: CAWTAIAKNIQYF. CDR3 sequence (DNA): TGTGCCTGGACTGCTATAGCCAAAAACATTCAGTACTTC.

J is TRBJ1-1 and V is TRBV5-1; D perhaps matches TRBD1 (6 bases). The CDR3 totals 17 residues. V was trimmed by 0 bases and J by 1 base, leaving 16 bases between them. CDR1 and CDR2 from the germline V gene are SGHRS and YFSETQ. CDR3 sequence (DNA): TGCGCCAGCAGCTTGGTGACCAGGGGACGTGAGAACACTGAAGCTTTCTTT. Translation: CASSLVTRGRENTEAFF. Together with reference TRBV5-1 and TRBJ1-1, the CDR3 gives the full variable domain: KAGVTQTPRYLIKTRGQQVTLSCSPISGHRSVSWYQQTPGQGLQFLFEYFSETQRNKGNFPGRFSGRQFSNSRSEMNVSTLELGDSALYLCASSLVTRGRENTEAFFGQGTRLTVV.

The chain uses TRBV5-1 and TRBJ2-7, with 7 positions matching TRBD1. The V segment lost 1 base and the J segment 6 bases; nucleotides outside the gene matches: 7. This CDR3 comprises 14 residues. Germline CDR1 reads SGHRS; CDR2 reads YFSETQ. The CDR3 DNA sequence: TGCGCCAGCAGCTTGACCCTGACAGGGCTCGAGCAGTACTTC. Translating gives CASSLTLTGLEQYF.

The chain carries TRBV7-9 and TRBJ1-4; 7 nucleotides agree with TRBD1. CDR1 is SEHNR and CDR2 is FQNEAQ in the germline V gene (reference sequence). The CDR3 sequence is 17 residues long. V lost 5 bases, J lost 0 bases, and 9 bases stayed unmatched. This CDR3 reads CASSKGQPPATNEKLFF. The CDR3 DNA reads TGTGCCAGCAGCAAGGGACAGCCGCCCGCAACTAATGAAAAACTGTTTTTT.

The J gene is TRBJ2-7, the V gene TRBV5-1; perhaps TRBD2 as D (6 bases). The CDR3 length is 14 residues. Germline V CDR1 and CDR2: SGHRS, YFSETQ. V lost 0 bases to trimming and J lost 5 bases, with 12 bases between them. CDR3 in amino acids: CASSLVPSEDEQYF. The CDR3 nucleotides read TGCGCCAGCAGCTTGGTACCTAGCGAGGACGAGCAGTACTTC.

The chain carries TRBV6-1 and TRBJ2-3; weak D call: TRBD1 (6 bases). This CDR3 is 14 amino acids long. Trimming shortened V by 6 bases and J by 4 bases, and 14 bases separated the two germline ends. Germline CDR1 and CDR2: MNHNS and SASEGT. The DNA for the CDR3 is TGTGCCAGCAGCAATACAGGGTACGCAGATACGCAGTATTTT. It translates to CASSNTGYADTQYF.

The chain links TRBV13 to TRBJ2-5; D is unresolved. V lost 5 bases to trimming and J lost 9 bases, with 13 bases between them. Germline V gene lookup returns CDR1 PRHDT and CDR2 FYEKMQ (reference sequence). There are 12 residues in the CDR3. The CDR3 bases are TGTGCCAGCAGCACCCAAGGAGCGTCCCAGTACTTC. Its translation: CASSTQGASQYF.

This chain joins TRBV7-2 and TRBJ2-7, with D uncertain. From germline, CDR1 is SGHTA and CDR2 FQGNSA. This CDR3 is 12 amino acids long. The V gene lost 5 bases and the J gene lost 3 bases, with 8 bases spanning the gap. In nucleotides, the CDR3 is TGTGCCAGCAGCGCCCACAACTACGAGCAGTACTTC. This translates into CASSAHNYEQYF.

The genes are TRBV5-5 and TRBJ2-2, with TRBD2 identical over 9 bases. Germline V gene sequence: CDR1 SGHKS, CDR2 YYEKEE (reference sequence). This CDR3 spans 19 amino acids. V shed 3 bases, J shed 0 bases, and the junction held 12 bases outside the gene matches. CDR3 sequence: CASSSIGRGTSPNTGELFF. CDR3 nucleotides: TGTGCCAGCAGCTCAATAGGAAGGGGGACTAGCCCGAACACCGGGGAGCTGTTTTTT.

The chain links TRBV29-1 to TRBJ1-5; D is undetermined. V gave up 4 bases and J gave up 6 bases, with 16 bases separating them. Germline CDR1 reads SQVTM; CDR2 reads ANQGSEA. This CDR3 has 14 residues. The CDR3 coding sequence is TGCAGCGTTGGGTCGGGTGTCTTTAGTCAGCCCCAGCATTTT. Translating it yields CSVGSGVFSQPQHF.

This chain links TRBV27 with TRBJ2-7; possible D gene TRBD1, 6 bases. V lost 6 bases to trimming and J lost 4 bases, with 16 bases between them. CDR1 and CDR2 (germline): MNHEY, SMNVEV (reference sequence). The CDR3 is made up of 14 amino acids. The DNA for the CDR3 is TGTGCCAGCAGAGCGAAGGGGGATAAATACGAGCAGTACTTC. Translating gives CASRAKGDKYEQYF.

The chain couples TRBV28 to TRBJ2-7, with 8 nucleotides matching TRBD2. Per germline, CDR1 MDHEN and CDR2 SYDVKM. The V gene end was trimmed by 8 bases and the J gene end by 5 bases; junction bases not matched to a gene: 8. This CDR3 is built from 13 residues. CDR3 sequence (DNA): TGTGCCAGCGAGAAAGCGGGAGTCAACGAGCAGTACTTC. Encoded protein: CASEKAGVNEQYF.

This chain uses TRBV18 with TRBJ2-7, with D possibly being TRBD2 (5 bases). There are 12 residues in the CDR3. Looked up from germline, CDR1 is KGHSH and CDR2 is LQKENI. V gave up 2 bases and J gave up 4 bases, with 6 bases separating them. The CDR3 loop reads CASSPTGYEQYF. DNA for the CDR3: TGTGCCAGCTCACCAACGGGATACGAGCAGTACTTC.